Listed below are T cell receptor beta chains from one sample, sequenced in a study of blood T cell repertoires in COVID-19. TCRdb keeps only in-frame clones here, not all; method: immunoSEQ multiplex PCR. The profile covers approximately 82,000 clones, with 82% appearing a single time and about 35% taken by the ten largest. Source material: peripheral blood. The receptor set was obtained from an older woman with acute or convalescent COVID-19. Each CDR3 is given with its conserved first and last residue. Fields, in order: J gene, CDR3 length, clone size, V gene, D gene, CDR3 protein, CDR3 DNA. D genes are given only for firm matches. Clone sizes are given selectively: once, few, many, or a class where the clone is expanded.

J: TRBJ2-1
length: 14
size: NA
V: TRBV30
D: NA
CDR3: CAWNPGLDYNEQFF
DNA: TGTGCCTGGAACCCGGGACTGGACTACAATGAGCAGTTCTTC

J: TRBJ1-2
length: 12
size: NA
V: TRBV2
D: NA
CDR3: CASSRGEYGYTF
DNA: TGTGCCAGCAGCAGGGGCGAATATGGCTACACCTTC

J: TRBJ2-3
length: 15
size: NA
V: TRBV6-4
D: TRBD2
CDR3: CASSESGRITDTQYF
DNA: TGTGCCAGCAGTGAGAGCGGGAGGATCACAGATACGCAGTATTTT

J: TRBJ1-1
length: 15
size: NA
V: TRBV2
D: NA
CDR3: CASSIEGGRNTEAFF
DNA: TGTGCCAGCAGTATAGAGGGTGGGCGGAACACTGAAGCTTTCTTT

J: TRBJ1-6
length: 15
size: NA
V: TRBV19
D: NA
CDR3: CASHYGTGVDSPLHF
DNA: TGTGCCAGTCATTACGGTACAGGTGTCGATTCACCCCTCCACTTT

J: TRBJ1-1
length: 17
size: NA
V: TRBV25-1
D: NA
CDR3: CASSEFQSGAGYTEAFF
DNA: TGTGCCAGCAGTGAATTTCAGTCAGGGGCCGGGTACACTGAAGCTTTCTTT

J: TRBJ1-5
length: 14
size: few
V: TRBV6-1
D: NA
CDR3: CASSEISGDQPQHF
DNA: TGTGCCAGCAGTGAAATATCGGGGGATCAGCCCCAGCATTTT

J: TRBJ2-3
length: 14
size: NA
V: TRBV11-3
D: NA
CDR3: CASSPTGSTDTQYF
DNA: TGTGCCAGCAGCCCCACGGGGAGCACAGATACGCAGTATTTT

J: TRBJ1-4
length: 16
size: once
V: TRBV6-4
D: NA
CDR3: CASADERGRGSEKLFF
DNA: TGTGCCAGCGCCGACGAGCGCGGCAGGGGAAGCGAAAAACTGTTTTTT

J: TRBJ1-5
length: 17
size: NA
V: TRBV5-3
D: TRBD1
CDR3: CARRQALQGYSNQPQHF
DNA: TGTGCCAGAAGGCAGGCCCTACAGGGGTATAGCAATCAGCCCCAGCATTTT

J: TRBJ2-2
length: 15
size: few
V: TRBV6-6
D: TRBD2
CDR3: CASSLQREGDGELFF
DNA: TGTGCCAGCAGTTTACAGCGGGAGGGGGACGGGGAGCTGTTTTTT

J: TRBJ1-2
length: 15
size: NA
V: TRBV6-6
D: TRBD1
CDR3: CASSQGDSTNYGYTF
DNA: TGTGCCAGCAGTCAAGGGGACAGCACTAACTATGGCTACACCTTC

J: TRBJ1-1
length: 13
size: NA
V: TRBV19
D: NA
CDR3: CASSTQGNTEAFF
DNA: TGTGCCAGTAGTACACAGGGGAACACTGAAGCTTTCTTT